The 19 T cell receptor beta chains below were found in one sample sequenced in a study of blood T cell repertoires in COVID-19. Repertoires were generated with immunoSEQ multiplex PCR, while TCRdb's copy carries only in-frame clones and drops some. Of approximately 250,000 clones in the sample, approximately 82% were seen once. Sequences were obtained from PBMCs or T cells enriched from blood (not recorded which). Receptors originate from a man aged 40-50 years who had recovered from COVID-19.

The chain couples TRBV7-8 to TRBJ1-2; a weak D match, TRBD1 (6 bases). The CDR3 runs 13 residues. With 0 bases removed from V and 6 bases from J, the gap between germline ends came to 8 bases. Germline V gene sequence: CDR1 SGHVS, CDR2 FQNEAQ. As DNA, the CDR3 is TGTGCCAGCAGCTTAGCGGGGGCAGATGGCTACACCTTC. Its protein product is CASSLAGADGYTF.

This chain uses TRBV28 with TRBJ2-5, with 9 bases aligning to TRBD1. Germline V lookup: CDR1 MDHEN, CDR2 SYDVKM. This CDR3 contains 15 residues. Trimming took 4 bases from V and 5 from J; bases not matched to a gene: 8. As DNA, the CDR3 is TGTGCCAGCAGTTCGGGACAGGGCCAGGGGGAGACCCAGTACTTC. It codes for CASSSGQGQGETQYF.

The V gene is TRBV3-1 (or the pseudogene TRBV3-2), the J gene TRBJ1-2, with 9 positions matching TRBD1. With 4 bases clipped from V and 7 bases from J, the junction kept 13 bases outside the gene matches. The length of the CDR3 is 16 residues. Germline loops: CDR1 LGHDT, CDR2 YNNKEL (reference sequence). The CDR3 is CASSLSRDRDFGGYTF. The CDR3 nucleotides are TGTGCCAGCAGCCTGTCCCGGGACAGGGATTTTGGTGGCTACACCTTC.

The V and J genes are TRBV14 and TRBJ2-1; no reliable D call. V was clipped by 0 bases and J by 4 bases, with 7 bases between them. The CDR3 has 14 amino acids. Germline assignment: CDR1 SGHDN and CDR2 FVKESK. This CDR3 is CASSQDGLYNEQFF. The CDR3 nucleotides read TGTGCCAGCAGCCAAGATGGGCTTTACAATGAGCAGTTCTTC.

The V gene is TRBV9, the J gene TRBJ2-2; 8 bases are shared with TRBD1. The J segment lost 5 bases and the V segment lost 3 bases, leaving 0 bases of the junction unmatched. Germline V gene lookup returns CDR1 SGDLS and CDR2 YYNGEE. The CDR3 extends over 13 amino acids. The CDR3 DNA sequence: TGTGCCAGCAGCGGACAGGGGACCGGGGAGCTGTTTTTT. It translates to CASSGQGTGELFF.

J is TRBJ2-7 and V is TRBV6-5, with 10 bases that match TRBD1. CDR3 length equals 13 residues. CDR1 is MNHEY, CDR2 SVGAGI, per germline. After removal of 2 bases from V and 5 bases from J, the junction contained 0 bases not matched to a gene. The CDR3 DNA sequence: TGTGCCAGCAGTTACGGGACAGGGGACGAGCAGTACTTC. Translation gives CASSYGTGDEQYF.

The rearrangement uses TRBV5-1 and TRBJ2-5, with 11 bases lining up with TRBD1. V was pared by 4 bases and J by 4 bases, with 6 bases of the junction left unmatched. The length of the CDR3 is 15 residues. In germline, CDR1 is SGHRS, CDR2 YFSETQ. CDR3 protein: CASSLGQGAGETQYF. The CDR3 DNA is TGCGCCAGCAGCCTCGGACAGGGGGCGGGAGAGACCCAGTACTTC.

This clone was seen a handful of times. The CDR3 region is CASSVGTGYYGYTF. CDR3 DNA: TGTGCCAGCAGCGTAGGTACAGGGTATTATGGCTACACCTTC. This sequence joins TRBV9 and TRBJ1-2; possible D gene TRBD1, 6 bases. This CDR3 is 14 amino acids long. CDR1 is SGDLS and CDR2 is YYNGEE in the germline V gene. Trimming shortened V by 0 bases and J by 5 bases, and 11 bases separated the two germline ends.

This clone came up once. This CDR3 is CASSTTGGAAKNIQYF. The CDR3 DNA reads as TGTGCCAGCAGCACAACAGGGGGCGCGGCCAAAAACATTCAGTACTTC. The chain uses TRBV2 and TRBJ2-4; 9 bases line up with TRBD1. Per the germline V gene, CDR1 is SNHLY and CDR2 is FYNNEI. After removal of 6 bases from V and 1 base from J, the junction contained 7 bases not matched to a gene. The CDR3 is 16 residues long. Combining the CDR3 with reference TRBV2 and TRBJ2-4 gives the whole variable domain EPEVTQTPSHQVTQMGQEVILRCVPISNHLYFYWYRQILGQKVEFLVSFYNNEISEKSEIFDDQFSVERPDGSNFTLKIRSTKLEDSAMYFCASSTTGGAAKNIQYFGAGTRLSVL.

V and J are TRBV7-9 and TRBJ2-1, with TRBD2 matching 11 bases. J was trimmed by 4 bases and V by 5 bases; bases with no gene match: 7. Germline V gene sequence: CDR1 SEHNR, CDR2 FQNEAQ (reference sequence). The CDR3 totals 16 residues. The CDR3 sequence is CASSDPRLAGYNEQFF. The DNA for the CDR3 is TGTGCCAGCAGCGACCCTCGACTAGCGGGGTACAATGAGCAGTTCTTC.

The J gene is TRBJ1-2, the V gene TRBV4-3; D ambiguous. Germline V CDR1 and CDR2: LGHNA, YSLEER. CDR3 size: 15 residues. Trimming stripped 4 bases from V and 4 bases from J, with 16 bases between. CDR3 nucleotides: TGCGCCAGCAGCCGGAACAGCTTTCCAGTCTATGGCTACACCTTC. It translates to CASSRNSFPVYGYTF.

This chain joins TRBV18 and TRBJ1-3; TRBD1 agrees at 7 bases. The CDR3 has 14 residues. Germline V lookup: CDR1 KGHSH, CDR2 LQKENI. Trimming took 3 bases from V and 6 from J; bases not matched to a gene: 5. CDR3 residues: CASSPPDRVNTIYF. As DNA, the CDR3 is TGTGCCAGCTCACCTCCCGACAGGGTAAACACCATATATTTT.

The chain uses TRBV19 and TRBJ1-2; D not certain. V lost 6 bases and J 2 bases, leaving 16 bases between the germline ends. The V gene's germline CDR1 is LNHDA and CDR2 SQIVND (reference sequence). The CDR3 extends over 15 amino acids. CDR3 amino acids: CASSSWRRLNYGYTF. The CDR3, as DNA: TGTGCCAGTAGCTCTTGGAGAAGACTAAACTATGGCTACACCTTC.

The chain uses TRBV2 and TRBJ1-5, with D possibly being TRBD1 (5 bases). The CDR3 covers 13 residues. Germline loops: CDR1 SNHLY, CDR2 FYNNEI. Trimming pared 7 bases from V and 4 bases from J, leaving 11 bases between. This CDR3 reads CASTKGQNQPQHF. In DNA, the CDR3 is TGTGCCAGCACTAAGGGGCAGAATCAGCCCCAGCATTTT.

The rearrangement uses TRBV30 and TRBJ1-2; D is perhaps TRBD1 (6 bases). V shed 1 base and J shed 6 bases, with 15 bases lying between them. The CDR3 is made up of 14 amino acids. Germline V gives CDR1 GTSNPN, CDR2 SVGIG (reference sequence). As DNA, the CDR3 is TGTGCCTGGAGTGAAGGCAGGGGCGAAGATGGCTACACCTTC. Its protein product is CAWSEGRGEDGYTF.

This chain joins TRBV27 and TRBJ1-6; 8 positions match TRBD1. Losses at the gene ends were 3 bases for V and 9 bases for J; bases not matched to a gene: 7. The CDR3 contains 15 residues. CDR1 and CDR2 (germline): MNHEY, SMNVEV (reference sequence). The CDR3 protein is CASSLRGQAPSPLHF. As DNA, the CDR3 is TGTGCCAGCAGTTTGAGGGGACAGGCCCCTTCACCCCTCCACTTT.

This chain uses TRBV7-6 with TRBJ2-4, with 8 bases lining up with TRBD1. V lost 3 bases, J lost 0 bases, and 7 bases stayed unmatched. Germline V gene sequence: CDR1 SGHVS, CDR2 FNYEAQ. The CDR3 sequence is 17 residues long. Written as DNA, the CDR3 is TGTGCCAGCAGCTTTGGGACAGGATTGGGAGCCAAAAACATTCAGTACTTC. Translation gives CASSFGTGLGAKNIQYF. The whole variable domain, filled in from reference TRBV7-6 and TRBJ2-4, reads GAGVSQSPRYKVTKRGQDVALRCDPISGHVSLYWYRQALGQGPEFLTYFNYEAQQDKSGLPNDRFSAERPEGSISTLTIQRTEQRDSAMYRCASSFGTGLGAKNIQYFGAGTRLSVL.

This clone has only a few counts. The same CDR3 also results from other DNA sequences found in this sample. The CDR3: CASSLSLAGSYNEQFF. CDR3 nucleotides: TGTGCCAGCAGCTTAAGTCTAGCGGGGTCTTACAATGAGCAGTTCTTC. J is TRBJ2-1 and V is TRBV7-9, with 9 bases that match TRBD2. V shed 2 bases and J 4 bases; nucleotides not matched to a gene: 6. The CDR3 sequence is 16 residues long. CDR1 is SEHNR, CDR2 FQNEAQ, per germline (reference sequence).

The V call is TRBV6-5, the J call TRBJ2-1; 11 nucleotides align to TRBD2. CDR3 length: 15 amino acids. V lost 5 bases and J lost 8; bases outside the gene matches: 8. The germline V gene encodes CDR1 MNHEY and CDR2 SVGAGI. CDR3 sequence reads: CASSQSSGRGDEQFF. The CDR3 region has the DNA TGTGCCAGCAGTCAGAGTAGCGGGAGGGGGGATGAGCAGTTCTTC.